The next 3 T cell receptor beta chains were all read from a single sample in a study of post-analysis software for immune sequencing data. Study observations and caveats: Roughly 5 TRBV segments, TRBV5-6, TRBV5-1 and TRBV20-1 among them, were found more frequent in patients than controls.

The antigens for these receptors are not known. Built from TCR beta cDNA, the libraries had unique molecular identifiers in them. TCRdb analysed the PCR reads with MiXCR anew, one entry per CDR3 protein. The table includes some 190,000 distinct CDR3 sequences, approximately 29% detected once. Sequenced: blood. These TCRs come from a girl aged 2-17 years with multiple sclerosis.

This clonotype has only a few counts. The chain employs TRBV2 and TRBJ2-5; 7 nucleotides agree with TRBD1. V was pared by 7 bases and J by 1 base, with 9 bases of the junction left unmatched. Per germline, CDR1 SNHLY and CDR2 FYNNEI. CDR3 size: 15 residues. CDR3 nucleotide sequence: TGTGCCAGCACACGAGACAGGGTCTCCCAAGAGACCCAGTACTTC. It encodes CASTRDRVSQETQYF.

This clonotype was detected only a few times. V is TRBV5-1 and J is TRBJ1-5, with 8 bases identical to TRBD1. The CDR3 runs to 14 residues. CDR1 and CDR2 (germline): SGHRS, YFSETQ. Trimming removed 3 bases from V and 7 bases from J; junction bases left unmatched: 6. CDR3 region: CASSSGQGSQPQHF. CDR3 DNA: TGCGCCAGCAGCTCCGGACAGGGAAGCCAGCCCCAGCATTTT.

This clonotype was counted only a few times. This sequence joins TRBV12-3 or TRBV12-4 and TRBJ1-5; a weak D match, TRBD1 (5 bases). The CDR3 totals 15 residues. V was shortened by 5 bases and J by 2 bases, with 13 bases between the two germline ends. In DNA form, the CDR3 reads TGTGCCAGCAGTCCCGGCAGGGTAGGCAATCAGCCCCAGCATTTT. Translated: CASSPGRVGNQPQHF.